The source of this TCR beta chain is a study of blood T cell repertoires in COVID-19. Across the study: The United States, Italy and Spain supplied acute and convalescent COVID-19 samples. Sample material is recorded as cDNA or gDNA derived from T cells, B-cell-depleted T cells, or PBMCs.

The germline V gene has CDR1 MGHRA and CDR2 YSYEKL. There are 14 residues in the CDR3. Trimming at V came to 4 bases and at J to 3 bases, leaving 4 bases not matched to a gene. Method: immunoSEQ multiplex PCR; TCRdb's copy keeps in-frame clones and lacks some. The table shows approximately 400,000 clones, with about 91% occurring only once. The chain is built from TRBV4-1 and TRBJ1-1, with 8 nucleotides matching TRBD1. The source of this sequence is a woman aged 45 to 65 with COVID-19, enrolled during active disease. Sequencing was carried out using peripheral blood. The CDR3 is CASSLYRGDTEAFF. The CDR3 nucleotides read TGCGCCAGCAGCCTGTACAGGGGGGACACTGAAGCTTTCTTT.